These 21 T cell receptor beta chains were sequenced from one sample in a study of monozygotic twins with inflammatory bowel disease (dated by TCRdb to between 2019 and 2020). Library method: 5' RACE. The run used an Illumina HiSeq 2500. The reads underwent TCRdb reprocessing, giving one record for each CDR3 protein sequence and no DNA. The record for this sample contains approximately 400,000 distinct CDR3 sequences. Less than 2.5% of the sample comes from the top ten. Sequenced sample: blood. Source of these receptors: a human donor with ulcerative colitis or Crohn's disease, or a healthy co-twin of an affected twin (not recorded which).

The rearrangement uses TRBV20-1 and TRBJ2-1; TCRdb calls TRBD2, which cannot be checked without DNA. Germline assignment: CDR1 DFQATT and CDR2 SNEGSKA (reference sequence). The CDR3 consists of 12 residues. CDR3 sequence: CSARTSLNEQFF.

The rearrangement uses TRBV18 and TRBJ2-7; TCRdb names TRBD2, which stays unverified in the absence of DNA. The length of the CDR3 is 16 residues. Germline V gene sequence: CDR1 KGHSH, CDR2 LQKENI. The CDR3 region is CASSNSGKRSLYEQYF.

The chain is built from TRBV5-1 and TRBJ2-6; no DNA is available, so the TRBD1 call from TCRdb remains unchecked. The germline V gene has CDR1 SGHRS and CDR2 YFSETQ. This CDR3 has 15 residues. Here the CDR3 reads CASGDSGAGANVLTF.

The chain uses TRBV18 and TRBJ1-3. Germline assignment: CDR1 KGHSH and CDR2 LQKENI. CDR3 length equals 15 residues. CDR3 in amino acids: CASSPGMSSGNTIYF.

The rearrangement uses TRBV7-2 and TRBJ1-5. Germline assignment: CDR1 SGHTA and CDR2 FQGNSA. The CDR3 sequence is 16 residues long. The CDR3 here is CASSLGFRHSNQPQHF.

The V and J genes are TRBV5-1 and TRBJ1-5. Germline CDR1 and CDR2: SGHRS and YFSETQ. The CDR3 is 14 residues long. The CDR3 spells CASSPTDITQPQHF.

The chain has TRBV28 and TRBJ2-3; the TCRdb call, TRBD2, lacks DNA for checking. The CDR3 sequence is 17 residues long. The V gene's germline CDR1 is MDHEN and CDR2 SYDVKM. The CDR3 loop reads CASSRPTSGRAGDTQYF.

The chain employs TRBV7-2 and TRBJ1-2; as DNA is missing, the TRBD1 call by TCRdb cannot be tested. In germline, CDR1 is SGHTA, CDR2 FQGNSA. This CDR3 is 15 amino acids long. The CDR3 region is CASSFGTGLNYGYTF.

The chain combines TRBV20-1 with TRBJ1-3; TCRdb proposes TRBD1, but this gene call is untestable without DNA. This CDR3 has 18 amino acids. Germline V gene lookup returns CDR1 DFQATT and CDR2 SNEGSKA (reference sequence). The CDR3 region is CSARDVGSRGRSGNTIYF.

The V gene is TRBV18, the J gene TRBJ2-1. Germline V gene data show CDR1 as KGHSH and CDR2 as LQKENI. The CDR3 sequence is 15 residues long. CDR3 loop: CASSPGGGPYNEQFF.

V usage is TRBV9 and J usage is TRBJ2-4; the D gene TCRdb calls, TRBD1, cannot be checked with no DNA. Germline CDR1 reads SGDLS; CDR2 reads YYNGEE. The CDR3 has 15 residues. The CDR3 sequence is CASSVDQGDSNIQYF.

CDR3 loop: CASSLGGPKSGNTIYF. The V gene is TRBV5-4, the J gene TRBJ1-3. Germline lookup yields CDR1 SGHNT and CDR2 YYREEE (reference sequence). The CDR3 is 16 residues long.

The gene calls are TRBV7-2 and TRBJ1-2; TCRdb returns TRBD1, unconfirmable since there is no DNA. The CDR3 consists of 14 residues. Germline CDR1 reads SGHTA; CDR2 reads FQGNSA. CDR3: CASSPSTENYGYTF.

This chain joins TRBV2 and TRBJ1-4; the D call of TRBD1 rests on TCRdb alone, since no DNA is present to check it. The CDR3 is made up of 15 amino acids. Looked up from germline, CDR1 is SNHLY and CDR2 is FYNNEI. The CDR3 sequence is CASSGGQNRNEKLFF. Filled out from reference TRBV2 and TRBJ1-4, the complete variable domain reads EPEVTQTPSHQVTQMGQEVILRCVPISNHLYFYWYRQILGQKVEFLVSFYNNEISEKSEIFDDQFSVERPDGSNFTLKIRSTKLEDSAMYFCASSGGQNRNEKLFFGSGTQLSVL.

The CDR3 sequence is CASSLERVQETQYF. The J gene is TRBJ2-5, the V gene TRBV7-9. Germline assignment: CDR1 SEHNR and CDR2 FQNEAQ (reference sequence). This CDR3 has 14 residues.

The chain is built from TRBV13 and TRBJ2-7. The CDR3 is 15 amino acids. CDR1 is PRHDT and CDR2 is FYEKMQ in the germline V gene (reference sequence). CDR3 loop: CASSLGERFHYEQYF. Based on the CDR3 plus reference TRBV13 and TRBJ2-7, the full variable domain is AAGVIQSPRHLIKEKRETATLKCYPIPRHDTVYWYQQGPGQDPQFLISFYEKMQSDKGSIPDRFSAQQFSDYHSELNMSSLELGDSALYFCASSLGERFHYEQYFGPGTRLTVT.

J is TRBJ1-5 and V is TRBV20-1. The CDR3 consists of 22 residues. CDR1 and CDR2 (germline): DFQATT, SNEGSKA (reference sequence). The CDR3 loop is CSARDRGLDRQGPPNSNQPQHF.

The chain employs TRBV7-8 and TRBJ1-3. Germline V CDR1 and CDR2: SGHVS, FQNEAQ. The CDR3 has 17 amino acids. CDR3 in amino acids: CASSLERPILSGNTIYF.

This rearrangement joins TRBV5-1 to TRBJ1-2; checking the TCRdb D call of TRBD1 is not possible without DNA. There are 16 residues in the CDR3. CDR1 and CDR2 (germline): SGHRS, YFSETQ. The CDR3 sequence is CASSLAGAGGADGYTF.

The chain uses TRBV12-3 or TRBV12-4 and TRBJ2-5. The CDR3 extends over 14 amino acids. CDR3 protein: CASSLRATSLAQYF.

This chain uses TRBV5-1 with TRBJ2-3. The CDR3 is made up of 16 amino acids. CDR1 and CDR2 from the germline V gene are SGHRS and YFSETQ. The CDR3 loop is CASSETMNSWADTQYF.